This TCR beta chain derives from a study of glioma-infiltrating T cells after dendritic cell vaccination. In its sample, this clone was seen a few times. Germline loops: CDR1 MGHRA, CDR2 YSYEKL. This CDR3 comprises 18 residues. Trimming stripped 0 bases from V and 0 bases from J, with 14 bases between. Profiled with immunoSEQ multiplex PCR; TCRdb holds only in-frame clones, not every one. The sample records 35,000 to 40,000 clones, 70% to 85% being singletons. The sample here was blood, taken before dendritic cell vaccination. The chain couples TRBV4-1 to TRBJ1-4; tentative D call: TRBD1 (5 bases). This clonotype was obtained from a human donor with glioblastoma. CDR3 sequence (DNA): TGCGCCAGCAGCCAAGACTCGCAGGGAGGATCAACTAATGAAAAACTGTTTTTT. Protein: CASSQDSQGGSTNEKLFF.